Shown below are 16 T cell receptor beta chains from a single sample sequenced in a study of blood T cell repertoires in COVID-19. TCRdb keeps only in-frame clones here, not all; method: immunoSEQ multiplex PCR. The profile shows 490,000 or so clones, 88% of them singletons. Sequencing was done on a sample of PBMCs or T cells enriched from blood (not recorded which). The source is a woman aged 40 to 55 who had recovered from COVID-19.

The V gene is TRBV19, the J gene TRBJ2-7; TRBD2 agrees at 8 bases. This CDR3 comprises 15 residues. J was trimmed by 1 base and V by 4 bases; bases with no gene match: 6. Germline V CDR1 and CDR2: LNHDA, SQIVND (reference sequence). The CDR3 coding sequence is TGTGCCAGTAGTACTCGGACTAGCCGATCCTACGAGCAGTACTTC. Amino acids: CASSTRTSRSYEQYF.

CDR3 in amino acids: CASSYPRTSGNTGELFF. Written as DNA, the CDR3 is TGTGCCAGCAGTTACCCACGGACTAGCGGAAACACCGGGGAGCTGTTTTTT. The chain joins TRBV6-2 or TRBV6-3 to TRBJ2-2; 10 bases align to TRBD2. V shed 2 bases and J 2 bases; nucleotides not matched to a gene: 5. The CDR3 is made up of 17 amino acids. Germline V CDR1 and CDR2: MNHEY, SVGEGT.

This chain links TRBV7-8 with TRBJ2-3; TRBD2 aligns across 9 bases. The germline V gene encodes CDR1 SGHVS and CDR2 FQNEAQ. The CDR3 spans 16 residues. J gave up 5 bases and V 1 base, and 7 bases lay outside the gene matches. The CDR3, as DNA: TGTGCCAGCAGCTTAGTCGCTAGCGGGGCCCAAGATACGCAGTATTTT. This translates into CASSLVASGAQDTQYF.

The chain links TRBV29-1 to TRBJ2-7; weak D call: TRBD1 (7 bases). The CDR3 runs to 14 residues. V was clipped by 7 bases and J by 4 bases, with 20 bases between them. The germline V gene has CDR1 SQVTM and CDR2 ANQGSEA. The CDR3 protein is CSGARGTAPYEQYF. The CDR3 DNA is TGCAGCGGCGCCCGCGGGACAGCTCCGTACGAGCAGTACTTC.

The CDR3 spells CASSQTARGLTDTQYF. In nucleotides, the CDR3 is TGCGCCAGCAGCCAGACGGCCAGGGGGCTGACAGATACGCAGTATTTT. This sequence joins TRBV4-3 and TRBJ2-3; TRBD1 matches at 8 bases. The CDR3 loop spans 16 amino acids. Germline V gene data show CDR1 as LGHNA and CDR2 as YSLEER. Losses at the gene ends were 3 bases for V and 3 bases for J; bases not matched to a gene: 8.

This clone was seen just once. CDR3 in amino acids: CASSEGVFPNSPLHF. The CDR3 region has the DNA TGTGCCAGTAGTGAAGGGGTTTTTCCGAATTCACCCCTCCACTTT. The chain carries TRBV19 and TRBJ1-6; perhaps TRBD1 as D (5 bases). The CDR3 consists of 15 residues. Germline CDR1 is LNHDA and CDR2 is SQIVND (reference sequence). The germline V and J ends were trimmed by 5 bases and 7 bases, with 15 bases remaining between them.

This clone was observed a handful of times. The chain is built from TRBV27 and TRBJ2-7; the match to TRBD1 covers 9 bases. Germline assignment: CDR1 MNHEY and CDR2 SMNVEV (reference sequence). The CDR3 consists of 16 residues. With 5 bases clipped from V and 1 base from J, the junction kept 9 bases outside the gene matches. The chain's CDR3 is CASSPYTGGNSYEQYF. In DNA, the CDR3 is TGTGCCAGCAGTCCATACACAGGGGGCAATTCCTACGAGCAGTACTTC.

This clone showed up just once. The rearrangement joins TRBV5-8 to TRBJ2-6, with D unresolved. The V gene lost 3 bases and the J gene lost 0 bases, with 13 bases spanning the gap. The CDR3 covers 17 residues. Germline CDR1 reads SGHTS; CDR2 reads YDEGEE. CDR3 sequence reads: CASSSSFDSSGANVLTF. The DNA of the CDR3 is TGTGCCAGCAGCTCCTCTTTTGACTCCTCTGGGGCCAACGTCCTGACTTTC. The whole variable domain, filled in from reference TRBV5-8 and TRBJ2-6, reads EAGVTQSPTHLIKTRGQQATLRCSPISGHTSVYWYQQALGLGLQFLLWYDEGEERNRGNFPPRFSGRQFPNYSSELNVNALELEDSALYLCASSSSFDSSGANVLTFGAGSRLTVL.

V is TRBV10-2 and J is TRBJ2-5, with D possibly matching TRBD1 (5 bases). The length of the CDR3 is 15 residues. V was clipped by 5 bases and J by 5 bases, with 18 bases between them. Germline-derived CDR1 and CDR2 are WSHSY and SAAADI. The CDR3 DNA reads as TGCGCCAGCAGTAGAACAGGACCCCGCTCTGAGACCCAGTACTTC. Translation: CASSRTGPRSETQYF.

The chain links TRBV19 to TRBJ1-3, with D possibly TRBD1 on 6 matching bases. The CDR3 is 17 residues long. The V end lost 10 bases, the J end lost 9 bases, and 31 bases lay between the germline ends. Germline V lookup: CDR1 LNHDA, CDR2 SQIVND (reference sequence). In DNA, the CDR3 is TGTGCCACAACCCATGCCCGGACAGAGCCCGTCTGGAGCACCATATATTTT. It encodes CATTHARTEPVWSTIYF. The whole variable domain, remainder taken from reference TRBV19 and TRBJ1-3, is DGGITQSPKYLFRKEGQNVTLSCEQNLNHDAMYWYRQDPGQGLRLIYYSQIVNDFQKGDIAEGYSVSREKKESFPLTVTSAQKNPTAFYLCATTHARTEPVWSTIYFGEGSWLTVV.

The chain uses TRBV28 and TRBJ1-4; 7 nucleotides line up with TRBD1. The trim removed 1 base at V and 7 bases at J, leaving 6 bases unmatched. CDR3 length: 15 amino acids. Germline V lookup: CDR1 MDHEN, CDR2 SYDVKM. The CDR3 region has the DNA TGTGCCAGCAGTTTATCCCGGGACAGCCGTGAAAAACTGTTTTTT. This gives the protein CASSLSRDSREKLFF.

The chain combines TRBV27 with TRBJ2-7; D ambiguous. Germline values: CDR1 MNHEY, CDR2 SMNVEV (reference sequence). Between the trimmed V and J ends, which lost 0 bases and 3 bases, there was a span of 9 bases. The CDR3 consists of 14 residues. The chain's CDR3 is CASSLSRQYYEQYF. The DNA for the CDR3 is TGTGCCAGCAGTTTATCGCGGCAGTACTACGAGCAGTACTTC.

This chain connects TRBV5-1 to TRBJ1-2; 10 bases match TRBD1. There are 14 residues in the CDR3. From germline, CDR1 is SGHRS and CDR2 YFSETQ. With 4 bases clipped from V and 2 bases from J, the junction kept 2 bases outside the gene matches. The CDR3 nucleotides read TGCGCCAGCAGCAGGGACAGGGGAAACTATGGCTACACCTTC. It specifies CASSRDRGNYGYTF. The whole variable domain, filled in from reference TRBV5-1 and TRBJ1-2, reads KAGVTQTPRYLIKTRGQQVTLSCSPISGHRSVSWYQQTPGQGLQFLFEYFSETQRNKGNFPGRFSGRQFSNSRSEMNVSTLELGDSALYLCASSRDRGNYGYTFGSGTRLTVV.

This chain joins TRBV4-1 and TRBJ2-1; 8 bases line up with TRBD1. J lost 5 bases, V lost 5 bases, and 2 bases had no gene match. This CDR3 has 13 amino acids. The V gene's germline CDR1 is MGHRA and CDR2 YSYEKL. The CDR3 DNA follows: TGCGCCAGCAGCGAGGACAGGGACAATGAGCAGTTCTTC. The encoded protein is CASSEDRDNEQFF.

The CDR3 loop reads CASSQQGAYYGYTF. The CDR3 DNA follows: TGTGCCAGCAGCCAACAGGGGGCCTACTATGGCTACACCTTC. The chain employs TRBV5-6 and TRBJ1-2, with TRBD1 matching over 9 bases. The length of the CDR3 is 14 residues. The ends lost 4 bases at V and 3 bases at J; junction bases unmatched: 4. Germline V gives CDR1 SGHDT, CDR2 YYEEEE.

The gene calls are TRBV19 and TRBJ1-5; no reliable D call. In germline, CDR1 is LNHDA, CDR2 SQIVND (reference sequence). This CDR3 contains 13 residues. V lost 9 bases to trimming and J lost 5 bases, with 14 bases between them. The CDR3 DNA reads TGTGCCAGCGGGAGGGATTTCGATCAGCCCCAGCATTTT. This sequence encodes CASGRDFDQPQHF.